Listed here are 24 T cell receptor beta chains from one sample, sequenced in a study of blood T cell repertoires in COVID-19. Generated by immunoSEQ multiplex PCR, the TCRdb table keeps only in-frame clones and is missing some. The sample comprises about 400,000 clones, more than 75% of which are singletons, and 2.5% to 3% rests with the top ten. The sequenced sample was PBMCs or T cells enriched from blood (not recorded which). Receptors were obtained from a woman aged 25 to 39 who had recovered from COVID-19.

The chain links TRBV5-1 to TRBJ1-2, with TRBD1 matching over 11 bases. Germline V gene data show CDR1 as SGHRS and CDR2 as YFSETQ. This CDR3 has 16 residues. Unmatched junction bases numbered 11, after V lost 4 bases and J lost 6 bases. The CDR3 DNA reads TGCGCCAGCAGCCGCTCGGACAGGGGGCGAATCGATGGCTACACCTTC. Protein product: CASSRSDRGRIDGYTF.

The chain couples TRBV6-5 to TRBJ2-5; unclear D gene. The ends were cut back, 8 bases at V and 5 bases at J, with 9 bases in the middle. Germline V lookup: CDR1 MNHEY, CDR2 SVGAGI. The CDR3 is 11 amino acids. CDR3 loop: CASGLLETQYF. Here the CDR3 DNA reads TGTGCCAGCGGCTTGCTGGAGACCCAGTACTTC.

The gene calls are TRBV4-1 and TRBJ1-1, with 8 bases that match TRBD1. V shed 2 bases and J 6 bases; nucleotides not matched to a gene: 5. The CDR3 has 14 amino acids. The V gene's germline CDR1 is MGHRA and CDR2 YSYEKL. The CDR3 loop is CASSQRDRGPEAFF. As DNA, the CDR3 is TGCGCCAGCAGCCAAAGAGACAGGGGACCTGAAGCTTTCTTT.

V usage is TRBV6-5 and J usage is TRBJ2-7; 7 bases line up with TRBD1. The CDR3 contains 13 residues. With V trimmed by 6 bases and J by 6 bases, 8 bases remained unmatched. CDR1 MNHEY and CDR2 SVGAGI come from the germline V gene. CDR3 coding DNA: TGTGCCAGCAGAATACAGGGGCGCGGCGAGCAGTACTTC. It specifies CASRIQGRGEQYF.

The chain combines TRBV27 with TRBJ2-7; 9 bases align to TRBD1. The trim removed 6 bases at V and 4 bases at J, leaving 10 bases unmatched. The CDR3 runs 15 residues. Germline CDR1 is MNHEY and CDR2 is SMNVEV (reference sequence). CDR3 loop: CASRIGPGQGYEQYF. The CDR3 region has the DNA TGTGCCAGCAGGATCGGACCGGGACAGGGTTACGAGCAGTACTTC.

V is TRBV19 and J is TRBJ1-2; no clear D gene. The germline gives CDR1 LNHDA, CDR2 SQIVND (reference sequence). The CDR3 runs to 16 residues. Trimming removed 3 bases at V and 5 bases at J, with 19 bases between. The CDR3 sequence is CASSITAVGGEYGYTF. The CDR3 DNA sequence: TGTGCCAGTAGTATTACGGCCGTAGGCGGTGAATATGGCTACACCTTC.

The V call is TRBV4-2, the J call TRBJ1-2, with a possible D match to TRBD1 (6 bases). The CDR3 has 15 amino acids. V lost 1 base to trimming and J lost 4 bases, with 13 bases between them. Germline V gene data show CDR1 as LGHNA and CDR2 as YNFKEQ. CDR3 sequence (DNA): TGTGCCAGCAGCCAAGGACCCTCACAGGGCTATGGCTACACCTTC. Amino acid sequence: CASSQGPSQGYGYTF.

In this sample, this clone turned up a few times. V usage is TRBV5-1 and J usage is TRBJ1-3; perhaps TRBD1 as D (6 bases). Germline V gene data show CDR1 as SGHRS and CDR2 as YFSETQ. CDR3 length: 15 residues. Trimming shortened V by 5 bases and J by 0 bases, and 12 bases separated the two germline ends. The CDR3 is CASRQGPSSGNTIYF. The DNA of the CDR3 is TGCGCCAGCAGGCAGGGGCCGAGCTCTGGAAACACCATATATTTT.

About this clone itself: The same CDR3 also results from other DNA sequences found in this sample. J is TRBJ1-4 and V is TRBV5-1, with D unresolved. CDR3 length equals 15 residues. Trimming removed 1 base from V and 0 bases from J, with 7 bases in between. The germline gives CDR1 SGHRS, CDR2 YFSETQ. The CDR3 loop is CASSLTGATNEKLFF. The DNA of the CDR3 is TGCGCCAGCAGCTTGACGGGAGCAACTAATGAAAAACTGTTTTTT.

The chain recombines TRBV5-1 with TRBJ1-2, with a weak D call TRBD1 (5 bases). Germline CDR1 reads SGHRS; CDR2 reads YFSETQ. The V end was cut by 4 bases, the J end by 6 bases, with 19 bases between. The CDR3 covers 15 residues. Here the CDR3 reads CASSGGGIQEDGYTF. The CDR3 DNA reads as TGCGCCAGCAGCGGGGGAGGGATTCAGGAAGATGGCTACACCTTC. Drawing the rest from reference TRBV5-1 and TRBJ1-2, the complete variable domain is KAGVTQTPRYLIKTRGQQVTLSCSPISGHRSVSWYQQTPGQGLQFLFEYFSETQRNKGNFPGRFSGRQFSNSRSEMNVSTLELGDSALYLCASSGGGIQEDGYTFGSGTRLTVV.

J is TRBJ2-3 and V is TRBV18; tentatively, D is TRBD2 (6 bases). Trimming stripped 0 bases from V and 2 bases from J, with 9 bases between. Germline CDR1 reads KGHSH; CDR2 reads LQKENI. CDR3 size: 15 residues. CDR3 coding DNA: TGTGCCAGCTCACCACCGGGACTGGTCACAGATACGCAGTATTTT. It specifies CASSPPGLVTDTQYF.

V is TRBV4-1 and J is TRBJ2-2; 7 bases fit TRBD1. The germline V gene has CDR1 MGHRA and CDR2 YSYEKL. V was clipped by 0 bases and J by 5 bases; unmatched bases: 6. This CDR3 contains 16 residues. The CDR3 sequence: CASSQDPQGRTGELFF. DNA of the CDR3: TGCGCCAGCAGCCAAGATCCACAGGGGAGAACCGGGGAGCTGTTTTTT.

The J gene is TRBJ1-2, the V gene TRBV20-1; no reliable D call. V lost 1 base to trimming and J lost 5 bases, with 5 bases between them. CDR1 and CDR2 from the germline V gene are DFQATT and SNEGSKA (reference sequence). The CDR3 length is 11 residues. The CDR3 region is CSARVGYGYTF. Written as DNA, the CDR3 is TGCAGTGCTAGAGTCGGGTATGGCTACACCTTC.

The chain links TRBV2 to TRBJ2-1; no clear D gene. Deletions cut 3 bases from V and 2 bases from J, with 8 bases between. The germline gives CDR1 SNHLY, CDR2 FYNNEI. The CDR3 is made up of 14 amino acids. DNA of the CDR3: TGTGCCAGCAGTGACCCAGGAACCTACAATGAGCAGTTCTTC. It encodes CASSDPGTYNEQFF.

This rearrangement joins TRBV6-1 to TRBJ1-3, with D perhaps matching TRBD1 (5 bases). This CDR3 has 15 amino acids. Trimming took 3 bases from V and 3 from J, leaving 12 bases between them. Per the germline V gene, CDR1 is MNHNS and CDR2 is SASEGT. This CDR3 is CASSEGQQNGNTIYF. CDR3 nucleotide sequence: TGTGCCAGCAGTGAGGGGCAGCAGAATGGAAACACCATATATTTT.

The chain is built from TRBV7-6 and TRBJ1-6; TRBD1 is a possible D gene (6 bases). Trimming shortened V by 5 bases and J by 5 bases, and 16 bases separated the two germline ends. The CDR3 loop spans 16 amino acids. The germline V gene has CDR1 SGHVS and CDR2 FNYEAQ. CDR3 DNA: TGTGCCAGCAGCCCCCGGGGTGGACAGAATAATTCACCCCTCCACTTT. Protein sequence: CASSPRGGQNNSPLHF.

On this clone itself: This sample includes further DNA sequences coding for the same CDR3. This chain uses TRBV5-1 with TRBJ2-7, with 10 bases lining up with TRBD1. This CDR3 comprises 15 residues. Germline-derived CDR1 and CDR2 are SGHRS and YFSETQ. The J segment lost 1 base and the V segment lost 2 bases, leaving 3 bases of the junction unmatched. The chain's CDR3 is CASSFPGQGSYEQYF. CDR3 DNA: TGCGCCAGCAGCTTCCCGGGACAGGGGTCCTACGAGCAGTACTTC.

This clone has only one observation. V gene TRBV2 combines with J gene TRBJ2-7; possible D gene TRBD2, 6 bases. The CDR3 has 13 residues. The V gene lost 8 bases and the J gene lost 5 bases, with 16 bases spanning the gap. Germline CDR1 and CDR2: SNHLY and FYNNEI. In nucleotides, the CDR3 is TGTGCCAGCTTCCGACTAGAACGTCACGAGCAGTACTTC. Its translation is CASFRLERHEQYF.

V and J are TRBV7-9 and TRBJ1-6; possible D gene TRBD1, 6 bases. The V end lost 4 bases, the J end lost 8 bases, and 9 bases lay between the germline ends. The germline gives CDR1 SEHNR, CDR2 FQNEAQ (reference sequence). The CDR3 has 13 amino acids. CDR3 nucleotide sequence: TGTGCCAGCAGCTGGACAGCAGATTCACCCCTCCACTTT. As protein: CASSWTADSPLHF.

The CDR3 DNA is TGCGCCAGCAGCCAAGAAACCGCGGGCAATCAGCCCCAGCATTTT. It specifies CASSQETAGNQPQHF. This chain uses TRBV4-1 with TRBJ1-5; D ambiguous. Trimming shortened V by 0 bases and J by 2 bases, and 8 bases separated the two germline ends. This CDR3 spans 15 amino acids. Germline CDR1 MGHRA, CDR2 YSYEKL.

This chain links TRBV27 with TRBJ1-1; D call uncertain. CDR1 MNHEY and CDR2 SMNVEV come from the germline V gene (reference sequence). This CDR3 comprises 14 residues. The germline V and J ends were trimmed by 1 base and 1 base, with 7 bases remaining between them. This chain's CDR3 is CASSLYSPNTEAFF. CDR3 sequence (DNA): TGTGCCAGCAGTTTATACAGCCCGAACACTGAAGCTTTCTTT.

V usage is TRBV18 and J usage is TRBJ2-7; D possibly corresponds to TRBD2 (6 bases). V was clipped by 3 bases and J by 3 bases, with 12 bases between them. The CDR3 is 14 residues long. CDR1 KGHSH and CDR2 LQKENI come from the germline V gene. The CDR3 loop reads CASSPAGLIYEQYF. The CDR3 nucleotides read TGTGCCAGCTCACCGGCTGGACTAATCTACGAGCAGTACTTC.

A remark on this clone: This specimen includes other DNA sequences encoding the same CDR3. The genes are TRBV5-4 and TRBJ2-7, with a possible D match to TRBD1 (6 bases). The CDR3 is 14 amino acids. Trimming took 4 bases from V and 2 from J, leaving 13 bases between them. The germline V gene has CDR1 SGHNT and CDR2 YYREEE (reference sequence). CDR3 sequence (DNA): TGTGCCAGCAGCCTTGACAGGACCACCTACGAGCAGTACTTC. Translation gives CASSLDRTTYEQYF.

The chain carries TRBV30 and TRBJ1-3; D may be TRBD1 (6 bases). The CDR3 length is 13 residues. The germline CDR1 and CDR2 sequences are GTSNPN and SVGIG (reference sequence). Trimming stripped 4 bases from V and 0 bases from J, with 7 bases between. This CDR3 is CAWNRDSGNTIYF. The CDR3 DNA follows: TGTGCCTGGAACAGGGACTCTGGAAACACCATATATTTT.